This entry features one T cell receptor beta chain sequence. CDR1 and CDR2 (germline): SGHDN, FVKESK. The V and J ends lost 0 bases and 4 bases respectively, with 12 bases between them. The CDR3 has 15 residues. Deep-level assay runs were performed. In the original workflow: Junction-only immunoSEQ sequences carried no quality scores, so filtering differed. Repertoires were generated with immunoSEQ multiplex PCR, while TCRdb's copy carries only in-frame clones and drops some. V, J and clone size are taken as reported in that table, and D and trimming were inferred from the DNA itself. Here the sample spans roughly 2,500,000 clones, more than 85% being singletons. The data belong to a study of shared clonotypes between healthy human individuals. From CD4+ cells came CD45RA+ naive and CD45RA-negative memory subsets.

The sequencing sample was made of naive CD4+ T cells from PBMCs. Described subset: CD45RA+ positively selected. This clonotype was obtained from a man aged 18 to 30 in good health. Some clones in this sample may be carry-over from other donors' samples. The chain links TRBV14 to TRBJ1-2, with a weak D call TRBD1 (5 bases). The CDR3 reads CASSQDSRGGYGYTF. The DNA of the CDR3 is TGTGCCAGCAGCCAAGATTCCCGGGGCGGCTATGGCTACACCTTC.